The 26 T cell receptor beta chains reported below all come from one sample, sequenced in a study of cytomegalovirus exposure and HLA in healthy donors. The PCR was carried out with 60 Vbeta primers and 13 Jbeta primers. TCRdb's table, derived via immunoSEQ multiplex PCR, lists solely in-frame clones and lacks some. The repertoire includes about 150,000 clones, roughly 9.6% of them detected once, and roughly 7% sits in the top ten. The sequenced sample consisted of PBMCs. The receptors were sampled from a middle-aged woman in good health and CMV-seropositive.

The V call is TRBV4-2, the J call TRBJ2-5; TRBD1 aligns across 10 bases. Germline V CDR1 and CDR2: LGHNA, YNFKEQ. CDR3 length equals 15 residues. Trimming at V came to 2 bases and at J to 5 bases, leaving 5 bases not matched to a gene. The CDR3 reads CASSQKTGGRETQYF. The CDR3 nucleotides read TGTGCCAGCAGCCAAAAGACAGGGGGCAGGGAGACCCAGTACTTC.

This clone was seen a handful of times. This sequence joins TRBV4-1 and TRBJ2-3; 10 nucleotides match TRBD2. The V gene end was trimmed by 1 base and the J gene end by 0 bases; junction bases not matched to a gene: 7. Germline CDR1 is MGHRA and CDR2 is YSYEKL. CDR3 length: 18 residues. The CDR3 spells CASSQVLAGETSTDTQYF. The DNA for the CDR3 is TGCGCCAGCAGCCAAGTCCTAGCGGGGGAGACTAGCACAGATACGCAGTATTTT.

This clone was picked up a small number of times. The genes are TRBV29-1 and TRBJ1-3, with D tentatively TRBD1 (5 bases). CDR1 and CDR2 (germline): SQVTM, ANQGSEA. V was shortened by 0 bases and J by 0 bases, with 9 bases between the two germline ends. The CDR3 consists of 15 residues. The chain's CDR3 is CSVEEGQGSGNTIYF. CDR3 coding DNA: TGCAGCGTTGAAGAGGGGCAGGGCTCTGGAAACACCATATATTTT.

This clone was seen a few times. The chain has TRBV5-1 and TRBJ1-2, with D hard to call. Trimming cost V 1 base and J 6 bases, with 13 bases left between them. The CDR3 covers 14 residues. Germline assignment: CDR1 SGHRS and CDR2 YFSETQ. The CDR3 spells CASSLQQVGDGYTF. The CDR3 DNA reads as TGCGCCAGCAGCTTGCAGCAAGTCGGGGATGGCTACACCTTC.

Only a few counts were recorded for this clone. The genes are TRBV6-1 and TRBJ2-3, with 11 nucleotides matching TRBD2. The V gene's germline CDR1 is MNHNS and CDR2 SASEGT. Germline trimming cut 6 bases from V and 5 bases from J; bases unmatched to any gene: 7. The length of the CDR3 is 15 residues. The CDR3 protein is CASRALAGGRDTQYF. In nucleotides, the CDR3 is TGTGCCAGCAGAGCCCTAGCGGGGGGTCGAGATACGCAGTATTTT.

The rearrangement joins TRBV6-5 to TRBJ1-2, with D perhaps matching TRBD1 (6 bases). Germline CDR1 reads MNHEY; CDR2 reads SVGAGI. Trimming shortened V by 6 bases and J by 4 bases, and 15 bases separated the two germline ends. This CDR3 has 14 residues. The CDR3, as DNA: TGTGCCAGCAGAGAACTAGGACAGCCCTATGGCTACACCTTC. As protein: CASRELGQPYGYTF.

This clone was observed a handful of times. This chain joins TRBV7-8 and TRBJ2-5; D may be TRBD2 (7 bases). The CDR3 length is 14 residues. V was shortened by 5 bases and J by 5 bases, with 15 bases between the two germline ends. Germline values: CDR1 SGHVS, CDR2 FQNEAQ. The CDR3 DNA sequence: TGTGCCAGCAGCCGGGGAGGGACACGGGAGACCCAGTACTTC. Protein: CASSRGGTRETQYF. Based on the CDR3 plus reference TRBV7-8 and TRBJ2-5, the full variable domain is GAGVSQSPRYKVAKRGQDVALRCDPISGHVSLFWYQQALGQGPEFLTYFQNEAQLDKSGLPSDRFFAERPEGSVSTLKIQRTQQEDSAVYLCASSRGGTRETQYFGPGTRLLVL.

This chain uses TRBV12-5 with TRBJ1-2; TRBD1 matches at 9 bases. Trimming cost V 6 bases and J 8 bases; bases outside gene matches: 4. The CDR3 loop spans 12 amino acids. The germline V gene has CDR1 LGHNT and CDR2 FRNRAP. CDR3 nucleotide sequence: TGTGCTAGTGGGCCCACAGGGGGCGGCTACACCTTC. Translating it yields CASGPTGGGYTF.

This clone has just a few counts. The rearrangement links TRBV5-1 to TRBJ2-1, with D possibly matching TRBD1 (7 bases). Germline CDR1 and CDR2: SGHRS and YFSETQ. The V end lost 0 bases, the J end lost 1 base, and 11 bases lay between the germline ends. The CDR3 spans 16 residues. The CDR3 loop reads CASSLEAGGSYNEQFF. CDR3 coding DNA: TGCGCCAGCAGCTTGGAGGCAGGGGGGTCCTACAATGAGCAGTTCTTC.

This clone has more than one count but fewer than ten. V and J are TRBV5-1 and TRBJ2-1; D not certain. Trimming removed 6 bases at V and 3 bases at J, with 16 bases between. Germline values: CDR1 SGHRS, CDR2 YFSETQ. The CDR3 has 15 residues. This chain's CDR3 is CASTHRGTNYNEQFF. The CDR3 coding sequence is TGCGCCAGCACCCATCGAGGCACTAACTACAATGAGCAGTTCTTC.

The rearrangement links TRBV14 to TRBJ1-6, with unresolved D. Germline V gene sequence: CDR1 SGHDN, CDR2 FVKESK. Deletions cut 1 base from V and 11 bases from J, with 9 bases between. The CDR3 runs to 13 residues. The CDR3 here is CASSQGYLAPLHF. The CDR3, as DNA: TGTGCCAGCAGCCAAGGGTACCTAGCACCCCTCCACTTT.

V and J are TRBV7-2 and TRBJ2-3; tentative D call: TRBD2 (7 bases). V was shortened by 2 bases and J by 5 bases, with 17 bases between the two germline ends. CDR1 and CDR2 (germline): SGHTA, FQGNSA. This CDR3 region has 16 residues. The CDR3 here is CASSLFLGGQGDTQYF. The DNA for the CDR3 is TGTGCCAGCAGCTTATTTCTCGGGGGGCAGGGAGATACGCAGTATTTT.

The chain employs TRBV2 and TRBJ2-1, with 8 bases that match TRBD2. V gave up 7 bases and J gave up 4 bases; unmatched junction bases: 6. This CDR3 contains 14 residues. CDR1 and CDR2 (germline): SNHLY, FYNNEI. The CDR3 sequence is CASNGGGTYNEQFF. For the CDR3, the DNA is TGTGCCAGCAACGGGGGGGGGACTTACAATGAGCAGTTCTTC.

The rearrangement joins TRBV5-8 to TRBJ2-7; the D is unclear. Between the trimmed V and J ends, which lost 1 base and 2 bases, there was a span of 10 bases. The CDR3 length is 14 residues. Germline values: CDR1 SGHTS, CDR2 YDEGEE. CDR3 sequence: CASSLSPGPYEQYF. The CDR3, as DNA: TGTGCCAGCAGCTTGTCACCTGGGCCCTACGAGCAGTACTTC.

This clone was seen more than once but under ten times. The chain uses TRBV9 and TRBJ2-3, with D unresolved. The CDR3 sequence is 14 residues long. V shed 0 bases and J shed 2 bases, with 7 bases lying between them. CDR1 is SGDLS and CDR2 is YYNGEE in the germline V gene. The DNA for the CDR3 is TGTGCCAGCAGCGTAGCCGGGTTCACAGATACGCAGTATTTT. Protein: CASSVAGFTDTQYF.

The chain employs TRBV6-1 and TRBJ1-5; 9 bases line up with TRBD1. Germline CDR1 MNHNS, CDR2 SASEGT. The length of the CDR3 is 16 residues. V lost 2 bases to trimming and J lost 6 bases; unmatched junction nucleotides: 8. The DNA of the CDR3 is TGTGCCAGCAGTGAAATTGACAGGGGGGGAGGTCAGCCCCAGCATTTT. It codes for CASSEIDRGGGQPQHF.

This clone was detected only a few times. The rearrangement joins TRBV2 to TRBJ2-7; perhaps TRBD2 as D (7 bases). V was cut by 8 bases and J by 7 bases, with 24 bases left in between. The CDR3 sequence is 15 residues long. CDR1 and CDR2 (germline): SNHLY, FYNNEI. The CDR3 region has the DNA TGTGCCAGCTCCCCTTTGGGGGGGGGCGTCGGGGAGCAGTACTTC. Its translation is CASSPLGGGVGEQYF.

The gene calls are TRBV19 and TRBJ1-2; the D gene is possibly TRBD1 (5 bases). Per germline, CDR1 LNHDA and CDR2 SQIVND (reference sequence). The CDR3 is made up of 12 amino acids. The V and J ends lost 6 bases and 5 bases respectively, with 10 bases between them. The CDR3 region is CASRSGEYGYTF. DNA for the CDR3: TGTGCCAGTAGATCGGGGGAGTATGGCTACACCTTC. The full variable domain, with the rest looked up from reference TRBV19 and TRBJ1-2, is DGGITQSPKYLFRKEGQNVTLSCEQNLNHDAMYWYRQDPGQGLRLIYYSQIVNDFQKGDIAEGYSVSREKKESFPLTVTSAQKNPTAFYLCASRSGEYGYTFGSGTRLTVV.

This clone was seen a handful of times. The V and J genes are TRBV7-9 and TRBJ2-3; D possibly corresponds to TRBD2 (5 bases). The CDR3 extends over 13 amino acids. Germline V lookup: CDR1 SEHNR, CDR2 FQNEAQ (reference sequence). With 1 base removed from V and 9 bases from J, the gap between germline ends came to 11 bases. This CDR3 is CASSLESEGTQYF. The CDR3 nucleotides read TGTGCCAGCAGCTTAGAATCTGAGGGCACGCAGTATTTT. Looking up the rest from reference TRBV7-9 and TRBJ2-3 gives the full variable domain: DTGVSQNPRHKITKRGQNVTFRCDPISEHNRLYWYRQTLGQGPEFLTYFQNEAQLEKSRLLSDRFSAERPKGSFSTLEIQRTEQGDSAMYLCASSLESEGTQYFGPGTRLTVL.

This clone was detected only a few times. The rearrangement joins TRBV21-1 to TRBJ1-5; TRBD1 was called by the table and not checked on the DNA. TRBV21-1 is annotated as a pseudogene. The CDR3 covers 17 residues. The CDR3 protein is CASSKAVDSDSNQPQHF. In DNA, the CDR3 is TGTGCCAGCAGCAAAGCGGTGGACAGCGATAGCAATCAGCCCCAGCATTTT.

V and J are TRBV7-8 and TRBJ2-1; D possibly corresponds to TRBD1 (6 bases). Trimming stripped 1 base from V and 7 bases from J, with 8 bases between. The CDR3 has 13 amino acids. Germline CDR1 reads SGHVS; CDR2 reads FQNEAQ. The CDR3 loop is CASSLGGPNEQFF. For the CDR3, the DNA is TGTGCCAGCAGCTTAGGGGGGCCAAATGAGCAGTTCTTC.

This clone turned up a few times. The CDR3 DNA reads as TGCGCCAGCAGCTTCGAGAATAGCGGGGCCTACGAGCAGTACTTC. Protein: CASSFENSGAYEQYF. The V and J genes are TRBV5-1 and TRBJ2-7; 8 bases line up with TRBD2. Unmatched junction bases numbered 6, after V lost 2 bases and J lost 2 bases. Per germline, CDR1 SGHRS and CDR2 YFSETQ. The CDR3 spans 15 residues. The full variable domain, in which reference TRBV5-1 and TRBJ2-7 provide the parts outside the CDR3, is KAGVTQTPRYLIKTRGQQVTLSCSPISGHRSVSWYQQTPGQGLQFLFEYFSETQRNKGNFPGRFSGRQFSNSRSEMNVSTLELGDSALYLCASSFENSGAYEQYFGPGTRLTVT.

This sequence joins TRBV6-6 and TRBJ2-5; perhaps TRBD1 as D (6 bases). The J call may be incorrect, as the DNA end agrees better with TRBJ2-7. Germline V CDR1 and CDR2: MNHNY, SVGAGI (reference sequence). The CDR3 is 13 residues long. The CDR3 region is CASRAQGEAEQYF. The CDR3 DNA reads TGTGCCAGCAGGGCACAGGGAGAGGCCGAGCAGTACTTC.

This rearrangement joins TRBV11-2 to TRBJ2-1, with 14 bases lining up with TRBD2. The ends lost 5 bases at V and 6 bases at J; junction bases unmatched: 9. The CDR3 runs to 17 residues. CDR1 is SGHAT, CDR2 FQNNGV, per germline. DNA for the CDR3: TGTGCCAGCAGCGTAACGGGACTAGCGGGGGAGATCAATGAGCAGTTCTTC. Translating it yields CASSVTGLAGEINEQFF.

As DNA, the CDR3 is TGTGCCAGCAGTTCCCCTGGAGTCCAAGAGACCCAGTACTTC. Its translation: CASSSPGVQETQYF. This rearrangement joins TRBV6-5 to TRBJ2-5; D is ambiguous. The V end lost 4 bases, the J end lost 1 base, and 10 bases lay between the germline ends. CDR3 length: 14 amino acids. Germline loops: CDR1 MNHEY, CDR2 SVGAGI.

This clone was seen only a few times. The chain recombines TRBV7-2 with TRBJ2-1; D perhaps matches TRBD2 (7 bases). Germline V CDR1 and CDR2: SGHTA, FQGNSA. The V and J ends lost 5 bases and 9 bases respectively, with 17 bases between them. The CDR3 extends over 14 amino acids. The CDR3 reads CASSPRWGGTEQFF. The CDR3 DNA sequence: TGTGCCAGCAGCCCTAGGTGGGGGGGCACTGAGCAGTTCTTC.